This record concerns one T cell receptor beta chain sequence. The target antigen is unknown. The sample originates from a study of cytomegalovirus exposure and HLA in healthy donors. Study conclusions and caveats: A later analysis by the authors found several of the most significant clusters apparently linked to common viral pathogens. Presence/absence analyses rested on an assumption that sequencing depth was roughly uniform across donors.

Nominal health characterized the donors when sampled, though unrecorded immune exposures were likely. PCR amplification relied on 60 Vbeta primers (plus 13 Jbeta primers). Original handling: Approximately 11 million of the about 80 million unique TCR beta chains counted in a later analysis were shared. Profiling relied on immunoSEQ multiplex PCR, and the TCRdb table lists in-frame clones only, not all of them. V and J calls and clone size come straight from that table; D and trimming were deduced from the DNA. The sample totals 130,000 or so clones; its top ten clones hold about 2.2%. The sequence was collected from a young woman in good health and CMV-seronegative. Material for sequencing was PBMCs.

The CDR3 nucleotides read TGTGCCAGCAGCTTGGCCTCTGGAGGGGGCAGAGAGACCCAGTACTTC. This encodes CASSLASGGGRETQYF. The rearrangement uses TRBV5-4 and TRBJ2-5, with D possibly being TRBD1 (7 bases). The CDR3 extends over 16 amino acids. Germline V gene lookup returns CDR1 SGHNT and CDR2 YYREEE (reference sequence). V lost 0 bases and J lost 4, with 16 bases in between.